Listed here is a single T cell receptor (beta chain). The PCR made use of 60 Vbeta and 13 Jbeta primers. Some clones are missing from TCRdb's copy, which holds only in-frame ones; the method was immunoSEQ multiplex PCR. The sample consists of about 54,000 clones, approximately 82% of them appearing once. The sample comes from a study of cytomegalovirus exposure and HLA in healthy donors. CDR1 is SGHAT and CDR2 is FQNNGV in the germline V gene. The CDR3 is 16 residues long. The junction had 6 bases not matched to a gene; V was cut back by 1 base and J by 5 bases. Sequencing was carried out using PBMCs. The chain uses TRBV11-2 and TRBJ2-3; 10 nucleotides agree with TRBD2. This clonotype originated in a woman under 30 in good health and CMV-seronegative. The CDR3: CASSLASSGSGDTQYF. The CDR3 DNA follows: TGTGCCAGCAGCTTAGCCTCTAGCGGGAGTGGAGATACGCAGTATTTT.